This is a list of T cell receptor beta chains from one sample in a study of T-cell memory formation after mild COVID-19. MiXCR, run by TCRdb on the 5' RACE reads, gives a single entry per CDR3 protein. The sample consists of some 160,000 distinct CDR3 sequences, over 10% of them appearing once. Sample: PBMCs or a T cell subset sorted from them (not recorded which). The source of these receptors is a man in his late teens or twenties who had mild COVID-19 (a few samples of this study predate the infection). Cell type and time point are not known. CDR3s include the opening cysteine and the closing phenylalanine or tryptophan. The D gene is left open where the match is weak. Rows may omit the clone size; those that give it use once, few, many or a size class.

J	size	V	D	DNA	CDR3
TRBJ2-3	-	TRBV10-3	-	TGTGCCATCAGGGAGGGGGGACCCAGCGGGATTGTTCAAGATACGCAGTATTTT	CAIREGGPSGIVQDTQYF
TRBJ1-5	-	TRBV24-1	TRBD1	TGTGCCACCAGGGGACAGAATCAGCCCCAGCATTTT	CATRGQNQPQHF
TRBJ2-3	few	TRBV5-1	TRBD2	TGCGCCAGCAGCTTCCAGGGAGGGACAGATACGCAGTATTTT	CASSFQGGTDTQYF
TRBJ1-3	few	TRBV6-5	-	TGTGCCAGCAGTTACTCCACGTCGGGAAACACCATATATTTT	CASSYSTSGNTIYF
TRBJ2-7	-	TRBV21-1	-	TGTGCCAGCAGCAAAGCGCTGTTCTACGAGCAGTACTTC	CASSKALFYEQYF
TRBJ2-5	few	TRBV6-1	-	TGTGCCAGCAGCCCCGGGTCCACTTCCAAGGAGACCCAGTACTTC	CASSPGSTSKETQYF
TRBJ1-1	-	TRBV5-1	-	TGCGCCAGCAGCTTCGGCAGGGGTGACACTGAAGCTTTCTTT	CASSFGRGDTEAFF
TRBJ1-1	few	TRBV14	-	TGTGCCAGCAGCCAAGTTAGGGGAAACACTGAAGCTTTCTTT	CASSQVRGNTEAFF
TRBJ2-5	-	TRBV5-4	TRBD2	TGTGCCAGCAGCTTGTACGGGGGGGCGGGAGAGACCCAGTACTTC	CASSLYGGAGETQYF
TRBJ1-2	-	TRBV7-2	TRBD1	TGTGCCAGCAGCTCGCAGGGACAGGGGTACTATGGCTACACCTTC	CASSSQGQGYYGYTF
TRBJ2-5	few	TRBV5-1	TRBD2	TGCGCCAGCATCGGGGGGGGAGCGAGCCAAGAGACCCAGTACTTC	CASIGGGASQETQYF
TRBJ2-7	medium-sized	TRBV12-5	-	TGTGCTAGTTCCAACAGGGTGGGTAACTACGAGCAGTACTTC	CASSNRVGNYEQYF
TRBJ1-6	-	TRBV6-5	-	TGTGCCAGCAGTCCACGGACCTATAATTCACCCCTCCACTTT	CASSPRTYNSPLHF
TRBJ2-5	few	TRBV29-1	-	TGCAGCGGGAGATCCCGGGACTCAGAGACCCAGTACTTC	CSGRSRDSETQYF
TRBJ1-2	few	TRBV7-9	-	TGTGCCAGCCGGGCAGGACCTAACTATGGCTACACCTTC	CASRAGPNYGYTF
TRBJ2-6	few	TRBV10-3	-	TGTGCCATCAGTGAAGGAACAGGGTATAGCTCTGGGGCCAACGTCCTGACTTTC	CAISEGTGYSSGANVLTF
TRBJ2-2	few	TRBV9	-	TGTGCCAGCAGCGTAGTCGGGGTAGACACCGGGGAGCTGTTTTTT	CASSVVGVDTGELFF
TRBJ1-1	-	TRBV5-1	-	TGCGCCAGCAGCTTGGCCGCGTTTACGAACACTGAAGCTTTCTTT	CASSLAAFTNTEAFF
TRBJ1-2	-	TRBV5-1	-	TGCGCCAGCAGCTTGGAACTCACCTACTATGGCTACACCTTC	CASSLELTYYGYTF
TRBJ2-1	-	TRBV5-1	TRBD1	TGCGCCAGCAGCACTCCGGGACAGAGCTCCTACAATGAGCAGTTCTTC	CASSTPGQSSYNEQFF
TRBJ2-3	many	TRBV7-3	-	TGTGCCAGCAGCTCCGGACCCATAGATACGCAGTATTTT	CASSSGPIDTQYF
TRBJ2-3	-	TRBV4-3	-	TGCGCCAGCAGCCAAGCCACGACGGCCACAGATACGCAGTATTTT	CASSQATTATDTQYF
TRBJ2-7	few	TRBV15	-	TGTGCCACCAGCAGAGATCGACCCAGGATAGCCTACGAGCAGTACTTC	CATSRDRPRIAYEQYF
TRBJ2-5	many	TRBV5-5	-	TGTGCCAGCAGCTTGATATCGGGCCTAGAAGAGACCCAGTACTTC	CASSLISGLEETQYF
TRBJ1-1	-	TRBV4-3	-	TGCGCCAGCAGCCAAGATGTGTCCTTGCCGCCTTTCTTT	CASSQDVSLPPFF
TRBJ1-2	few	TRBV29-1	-	TGCAGCGTTGAAGGCAGCGCTGCCGGCTACACCTTC	CSVEGSAAGYTF
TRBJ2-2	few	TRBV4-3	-	TGCGCCAGCAGCCAAGATGTGGGGGGGAACACCGGGGAGCTGTTTTTT	CASSQDVGGNTGELFF
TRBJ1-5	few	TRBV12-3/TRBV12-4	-	TGTGCCAGCAGTTTAGATTCGGGTCAGCCCCAGCATTTT	CASSLDSGQPQHF
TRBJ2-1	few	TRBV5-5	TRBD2	TGTGCCAGCAGCTCCGGGACTAGCAACCACAATGAGCAGTTCTTC	CASSSGTSNHNEQFF
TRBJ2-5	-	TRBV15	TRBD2	TGTGCCACCAGCAGAGAGGCTAGCGGGGGAGGACAAGAGACCCAGTACTTC	CATSREASGGGQETQYF
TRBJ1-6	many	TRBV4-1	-	TGCGCCAGCAGCCAAGAGGTGACAGGAGATTCACCCCTCCACTTT	CASSQEVTGDSPLHF
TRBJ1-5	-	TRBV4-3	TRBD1	TGCGCCAGCGCATCAACCTTTGGACAGGGGGCCTATCAGCCCCAGCATTTT	CASASTFGQGAYQPQHF
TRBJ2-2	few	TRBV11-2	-	TGTGCCAGCAGCTTACTGAGTGGCAGGGTGGCCGGGGAGCTGTTTTTT	CASSLLSGRVAGELFF
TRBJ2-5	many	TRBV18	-	TGTGCCAGCTCGTCGTACGGTCACCAAGAGACCCAGTACTTC	CASSSYGHQETQYF
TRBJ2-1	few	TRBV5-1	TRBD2	TGCGCCAGCAGTCCTCGACTAGCGGCGCTCAATGAGCAGTTCTTC	CASSPRLAALNEQFF
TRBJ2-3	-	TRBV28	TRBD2	TGTGCCAGCAGTCCCCCCCAGGGAGCGGGGATAACAGATACGCAGTATTTT	CASSPPQGAGITDTQYF
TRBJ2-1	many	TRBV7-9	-	TGTGCCAGCAGCTTAGTGGGACATCCTTACTCCTACAATGAGCAGTTCTTC	CASSLVGHPYSYNEQFF
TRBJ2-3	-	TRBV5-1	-	TGCGCCAGCAGCTCTGCGGGGGCTAGAGATACGCAGTATTTT	CASSSAGARDTQYF
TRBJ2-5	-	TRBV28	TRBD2	TGTGCCAGCAGTCTGACTAGCGGGTGGGAGACCCAGTACTTC	CASSLTSGWETQYF
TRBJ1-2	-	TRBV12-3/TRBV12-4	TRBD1	TGTGCCAGCAGTGCACAGGGGGCCCTTGGCTACACCTTC	CASSAQGALGYTF
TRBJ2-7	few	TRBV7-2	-	TGTGCCAGCAGCTCAATATCCCGCGGGGTAGAGGAGCAGTACTTC	CASSSISRGVEEQYF
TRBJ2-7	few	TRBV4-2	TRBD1	TGTGCCAGCAGCCAAGATCCCGGGACAGGGGTCTACGAGCAGTACTTC	CASSQDPGTGVYEQYF
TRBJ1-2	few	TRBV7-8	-	TGTGCCAGCGGCCCAAACCACGGTGGCTACACCTTC	CASGPNHGGYTF
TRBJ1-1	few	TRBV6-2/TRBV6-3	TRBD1	TGTGCCAGCAGTTACTCCAGGGGGCCCGACTTAGGTGGAGCTTTCTTT	CASSYSRGPDLGGAFF
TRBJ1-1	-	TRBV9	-	TGTGCCAGCGCCCCCGGGCCCCAGAACACTGAAGCTTTCTTT	CASAPGPQNTEAFF
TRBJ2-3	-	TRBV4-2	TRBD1	TGTGCCAGCAGCGACCCCGACAGGGAAGATACGCAGTATTTT	CASSDPDREDTQYF
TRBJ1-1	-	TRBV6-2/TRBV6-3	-	TGTGCCAGCAGTTACTATCCGGCGAACACTGAAGCTTTCTTT	CASSYYPANTEAFF
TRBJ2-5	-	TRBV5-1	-	TGCGCCAGCAGCTTGGTCAGGGATCAAGAGACCCAGTACTTC	CASSLVRDQETQYF
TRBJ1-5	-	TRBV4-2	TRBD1	TGTGCCAGCAGCCAAGAGACAGGGAGGGTTTATCAGCCCCAGCATTTT	CASSQETGRVYQPQHF
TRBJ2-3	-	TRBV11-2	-	TGTGCCAGCAGCTTAAGAACTAACACAGATACGCAGTATTTT	CASSLRTNTDTQYF
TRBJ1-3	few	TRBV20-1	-	TGCAGTGCTAGAGACGGACAGTCCTCTGGAAACACCATATATTTT	CSARDGQSSGNTIYF
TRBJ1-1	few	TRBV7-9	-	TGTGCCAGCAGCTGGGACAAGATTGAAGCTTTCTTT	CASSWDKIEAFF
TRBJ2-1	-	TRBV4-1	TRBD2	TGCGCCAGCAGCCCCCGTGATAGCGGGGGGTCTAGCTCCTACAATGAGCAGTTCTTC	CASSPRDSGGSSSYNEQFF
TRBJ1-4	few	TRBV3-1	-	TGTGCCAGCAGCCCGAAATTCATCCGGGGGGAAAAACTGTTTTTT	CASSPKFIRGEKLFF
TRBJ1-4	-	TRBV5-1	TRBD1	TGCGCCAGCAGCTTAAACAGGGGAGGTGGCGAAAAACTGTTTTTT	CASSLNRGGGEKLFF
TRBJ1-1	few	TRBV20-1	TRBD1	TGCAGTGCTAGAGTGAGGGACAGACTATACACTGAAGCTTTCTTT	CSARVRDRLYTEAFF
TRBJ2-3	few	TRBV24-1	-	TGTGCCACTGGGCAGTCAGATACGCAGTATTTT	CATGQSDTQYF
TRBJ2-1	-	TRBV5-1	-	TGCGCCAGCAGCTCGGAGGTCGAGGGAGAGCAGTTCTTC	CASSSEVEGEQFF